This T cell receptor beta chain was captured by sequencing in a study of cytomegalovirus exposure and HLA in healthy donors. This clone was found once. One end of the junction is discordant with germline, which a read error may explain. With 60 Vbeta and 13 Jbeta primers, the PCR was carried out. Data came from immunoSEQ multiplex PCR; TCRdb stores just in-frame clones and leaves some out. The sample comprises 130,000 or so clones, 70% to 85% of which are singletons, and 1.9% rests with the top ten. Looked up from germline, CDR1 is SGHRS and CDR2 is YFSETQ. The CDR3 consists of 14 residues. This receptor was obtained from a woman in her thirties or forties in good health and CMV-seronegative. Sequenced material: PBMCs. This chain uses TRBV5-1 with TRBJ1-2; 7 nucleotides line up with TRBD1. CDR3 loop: CASSTRQGSYVYTF. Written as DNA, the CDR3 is TGCGCCAGCAGCACCCGACAGGGTAGCTATGTCTACACCTTC.